These T cell receptor beta chains were read from a single sample in a study of T-cell reconstitution after alpha-beta-depleted transplantation in children. Each CDR3 protein gets one entry after TCRdb re-called the PCR reads with MiXCR. The table has about 360,000 distinct CDR3 sequences, more than 10% seen once; the top ten hold about 3.9%. The sequenced sample was PBMCs, obtained from the stem cell graft. These receptor sequences come from a human donor who donated a stem cell graft to a child with Fanconi anemia. The CDR3 runs from the conserved cysteine through the conserved F or W. Fields, in order: J gene, V gene, clone size, D gene, CDR3 DNA, CDR3 protein. D genes are given only for firm matches. Size is omitted from some rows. Given values are once, few, many or a class for expanded clones.

>TRBJ1-2|TRBV29-1|many|-
TGCAGCGTTGAAGATCCGGGCAGGGGTAGCTACACCTTC
CSVEDPGRGSYTF
>TRBJ1-2|TRBV10-3|few|TRBD1
TGTGCCATCAGCCTGGACAGGAGGGATGGCTACACCTTC
CAISLDRRDGYTF
>TRBJ1-1|TRBV10-3|-|-
TGTGCCATCAGTGATGGGGGCCAGAACACTGAAGCTTTCTTT
CAISDGGQNTEAFF
>TRBJ2-1|TRBV7-9|-|-
TGTGCCAGCAGCTTGCAGGGGGGCCCCAATGAGCAGTTCTTC
CASSLQGGPNEQFF
>TRBJ2-3|TRBV9|-|-
TGTGCCAGCAGCGATGATAGGGGGTTCAGCACAGATACGCAGTATTTT
CASSDDRGFSTDTQYF
>TRBJ1-2|TRBV5-5|-|TRBD1
TGTGCCAGCAGCTTGGCGATTGACAGGGAGGGCTACACCTTC
CASSLAIDREGYTF
>TRBJ2-7|TRBV28|few|TRBD2
TGTGCCAGCAGTCTGGGACTAGCGGGCGATGATAGCTACGAGCAGTACTTC
CASSLGLAGDDSYEQYF
>TRBJ2-2|TRBV3-1|-|TRBD1
TGTGCCAGCAGCCAAAAGGGACAGGCGAACACCGGGGAGCTGTTTTTT
CASSQKGQANTGELFF
>TRBJ2-7|TRBV6-2/TRBV6-3|few|-
TGTGCCAGCAGCAACGGACTCCTCGGATTCAGCGAGCAGTACTTC
CASSNGLLGFSEQYF
>TRBJ2-2|TRBV2|few|TRBD2
TGTGCCAGCAGTTTAGCGGGGGTGATCACCGGGGAGCTGTTTTTT
CASSLAGVITGELFF
>TRBJ2-7|TRBV12-3/TRBV12-4|many|-
TGTGCCAGCACTTTGTGGGCGGTAGGCAACGAGCAGTACTTC
CASTLWAVGNEQYF
>TRBJ2-1|TRBV15|-|-
TGTGCCACCAGCAGAGATCGACAGGATTATTACAATGAGCAGTTCTTC
CATSRDRQDYYNEQFF
>TRBJ1-2|TRBV5-1|many|-
TGCGCCAGCAGCTTTGACAGTTCCTATGGCTACACCTTC
CASSFDSSYGYTF
>TRBJ2-5|TRBV28|many|TRBD1
TGTGCCAGCAGTTTGTTTTCGGGACAGGGGGCTGAGGAAGAGACCCAGTACTTC
CASSLFSGQGAEEETQYF
>TRBJ2-7|TRBV7-8|few|-
TGTGCCAGCAGCTTAGCTCCCTCGGAGCAGTACTTC
CASSLAPSEQYF
>TRBJ2-2|TRBV13|few|TRBD2
TGTGCCAGCAGCTTTACCGGGACTAGCGGGGGGGCCTCCGGGGAGCTGTTTTTT
CASSFTGTSGGASGELFF
>TRBJ2-1|TRBV4-1|once|-
TGCGCCAGCAGCCAAGATCTTAGTGCCAACAATGAGCAGTTCTTC
CASSQDLSANNEQFF
>TRBJ1-2|TRBV2|-|-
TGTGCCAGACGGGGGGTCATCGACTATGGCTACACCTTC
CARRGVIDYGYTF